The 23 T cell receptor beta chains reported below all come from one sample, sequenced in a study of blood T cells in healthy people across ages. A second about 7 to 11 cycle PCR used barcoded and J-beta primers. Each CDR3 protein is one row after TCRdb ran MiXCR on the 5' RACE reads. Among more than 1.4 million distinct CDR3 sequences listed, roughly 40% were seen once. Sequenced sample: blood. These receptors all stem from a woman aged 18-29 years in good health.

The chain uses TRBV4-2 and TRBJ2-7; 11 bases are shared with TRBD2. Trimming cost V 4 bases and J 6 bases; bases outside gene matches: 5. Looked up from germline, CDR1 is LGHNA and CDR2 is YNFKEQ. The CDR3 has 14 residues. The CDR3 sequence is CASSRIAGGSEQYF. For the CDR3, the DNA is TGTGCCAGCAGCCGTATAGCGGGAGGGAGCGAGCAGTACTTC.

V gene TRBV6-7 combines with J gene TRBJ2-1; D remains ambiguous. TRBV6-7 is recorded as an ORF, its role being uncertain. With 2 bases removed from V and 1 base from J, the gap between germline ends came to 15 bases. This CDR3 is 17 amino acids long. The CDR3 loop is CASSYLNPPESYNEQFF. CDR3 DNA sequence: TGTGCCAGCAGTTACCTTAACCCCCCAGAGTCCTACAATGAGCAGTTCTTC.

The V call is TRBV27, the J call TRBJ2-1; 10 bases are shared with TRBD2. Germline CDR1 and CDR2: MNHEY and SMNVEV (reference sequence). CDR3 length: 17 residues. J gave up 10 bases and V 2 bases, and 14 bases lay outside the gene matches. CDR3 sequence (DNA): TGTGCCAGCAGTTTACTTCCTGCGGGACTAGCGCTAGGAGAGCAGTTCTTC. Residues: CASSLLPAGLALGEQFF.

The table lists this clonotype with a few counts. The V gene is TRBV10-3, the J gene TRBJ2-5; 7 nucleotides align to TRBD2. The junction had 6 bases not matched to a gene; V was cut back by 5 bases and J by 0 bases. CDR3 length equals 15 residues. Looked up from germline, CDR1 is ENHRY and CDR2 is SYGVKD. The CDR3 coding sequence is TGTGCCATCAGTCCGATCGGGGGGTACCAAGAGACCCAGTACTTC. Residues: CAISPIGGYQETQYF.

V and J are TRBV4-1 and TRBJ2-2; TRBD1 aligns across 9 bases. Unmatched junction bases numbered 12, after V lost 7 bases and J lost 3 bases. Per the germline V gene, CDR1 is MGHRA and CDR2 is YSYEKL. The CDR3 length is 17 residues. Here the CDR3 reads CASTTGTGLLDTGELFF. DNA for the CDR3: TGCGCCAGCACAACAGGGACAGGGTTGTTAGACACCGGGGAGCTGTTTTTT.

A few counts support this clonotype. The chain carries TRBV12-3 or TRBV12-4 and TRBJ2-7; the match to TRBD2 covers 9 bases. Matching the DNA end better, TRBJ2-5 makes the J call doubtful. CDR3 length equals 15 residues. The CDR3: CASSLPGLAIETQYF. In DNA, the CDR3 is TGTGCCAGCAGTCTCCCGGGACTAGCTATCGAGACCCAGTACTTC.

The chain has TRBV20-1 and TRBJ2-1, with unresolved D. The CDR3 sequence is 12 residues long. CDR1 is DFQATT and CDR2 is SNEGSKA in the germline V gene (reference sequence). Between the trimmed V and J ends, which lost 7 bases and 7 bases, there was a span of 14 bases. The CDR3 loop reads CSVNGFMNEQFF. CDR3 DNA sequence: TGCAGTGTTAATGGGTTTATGAATGAGCAGTTCTTC.

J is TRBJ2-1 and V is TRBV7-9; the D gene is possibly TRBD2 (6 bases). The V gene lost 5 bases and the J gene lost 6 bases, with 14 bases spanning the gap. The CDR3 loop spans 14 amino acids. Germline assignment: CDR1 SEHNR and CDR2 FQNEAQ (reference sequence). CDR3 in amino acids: CASSPGGTANEQFF. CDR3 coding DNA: TGTGCCAGCAGCCCAGGAGGGACTGCCAATGAGCAGTTCTTC.

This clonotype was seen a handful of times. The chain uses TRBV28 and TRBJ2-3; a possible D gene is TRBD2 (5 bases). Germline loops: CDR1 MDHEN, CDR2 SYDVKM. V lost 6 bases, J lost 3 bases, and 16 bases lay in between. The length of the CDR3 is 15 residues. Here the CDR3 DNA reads TGTGCCAGCAGCCTGGAGACTGGAGGTACAGATACGCAGTATTTT. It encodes CASSLETGGTDTQYF.

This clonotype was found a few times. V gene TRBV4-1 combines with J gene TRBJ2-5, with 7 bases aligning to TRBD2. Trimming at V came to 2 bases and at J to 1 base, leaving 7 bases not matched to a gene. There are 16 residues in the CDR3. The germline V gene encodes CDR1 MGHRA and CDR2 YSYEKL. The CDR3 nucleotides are TGCGCCAGCAGCCAAAGGCTAGCGGCGATCCAAGAGACCCAGTACTTC. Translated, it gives CASSQRLAAIQETQYF.

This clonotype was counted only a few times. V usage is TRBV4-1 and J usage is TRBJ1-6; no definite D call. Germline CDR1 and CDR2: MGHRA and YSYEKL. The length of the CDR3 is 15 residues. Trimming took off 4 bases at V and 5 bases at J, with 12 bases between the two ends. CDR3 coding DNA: TGCGCCAGCAGCCTACGGGAGATAAATAATTCACCCCTCCACTTT. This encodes CASSLREINNSPLHF.

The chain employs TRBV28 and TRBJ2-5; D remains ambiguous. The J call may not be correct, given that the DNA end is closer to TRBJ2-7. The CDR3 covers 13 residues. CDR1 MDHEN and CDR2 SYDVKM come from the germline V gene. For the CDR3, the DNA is TGTGCCAGCAGTTTAGGCACCTGGGACGAGCAGTACTTC. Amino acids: CASSLGTWDEQYF.

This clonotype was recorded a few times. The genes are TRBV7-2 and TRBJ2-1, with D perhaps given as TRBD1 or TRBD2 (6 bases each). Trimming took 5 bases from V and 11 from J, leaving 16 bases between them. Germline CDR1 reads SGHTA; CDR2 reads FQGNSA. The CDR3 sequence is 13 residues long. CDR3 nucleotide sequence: TGTGCCAGCAGCGCCCTCGGGGGCGGCCAGCAGTTCTTC. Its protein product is CASSALGGGQQFF. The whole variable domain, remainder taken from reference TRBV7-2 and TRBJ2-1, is GAGVSQSPSNKVTEKGKDVELRCDPISGHTALYWYRQSLGQGLEFLIYFQGNSAPDKSGLPSDRFSAERTGGSVSTLTIQRTQQEDSAVYLCASSALGGGQQFFGPGTRLTVL.

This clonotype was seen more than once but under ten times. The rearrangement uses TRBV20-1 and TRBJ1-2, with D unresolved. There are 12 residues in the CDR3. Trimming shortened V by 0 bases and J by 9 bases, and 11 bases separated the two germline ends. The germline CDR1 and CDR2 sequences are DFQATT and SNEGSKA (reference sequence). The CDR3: CSARDEEGCYTF. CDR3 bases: TGCAGTGCTAGAGATGAGGAGGGTTGCTACACCTTC.

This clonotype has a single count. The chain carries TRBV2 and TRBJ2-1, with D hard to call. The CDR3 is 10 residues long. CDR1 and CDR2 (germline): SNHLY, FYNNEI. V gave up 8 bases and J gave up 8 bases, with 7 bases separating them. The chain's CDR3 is CASASYEQFF. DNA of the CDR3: TGTGCCAGCGCCTCGTATGAGCAGTTCTTC. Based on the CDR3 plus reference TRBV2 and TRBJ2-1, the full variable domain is EPEVTQTPSHQVTQMGQEVILRCVPISNHLYFYWYRQILGQKVEFLVSFYNNEISEKSEIFDDQFSVERPDGSNFTLKIRSTKLEDSAMYFCASASYEQFFGPGTRLTVL.

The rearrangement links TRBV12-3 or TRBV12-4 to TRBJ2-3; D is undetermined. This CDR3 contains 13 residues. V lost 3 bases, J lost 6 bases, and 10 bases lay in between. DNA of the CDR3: TGTGCCAGCAGTTTGGGCCGAGTGGATACGCAGTATTTT. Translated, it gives CASSLGRVDTQYF.

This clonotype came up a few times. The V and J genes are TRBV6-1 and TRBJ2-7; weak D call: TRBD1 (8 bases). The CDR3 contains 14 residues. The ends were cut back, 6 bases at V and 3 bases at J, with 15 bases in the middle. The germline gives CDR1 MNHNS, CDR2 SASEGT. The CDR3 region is CASSSQGGHYEQYF. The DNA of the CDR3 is TGTGCCAGCAGCTCACAGGGGGGGCACTACGAGCAGTACTTC.

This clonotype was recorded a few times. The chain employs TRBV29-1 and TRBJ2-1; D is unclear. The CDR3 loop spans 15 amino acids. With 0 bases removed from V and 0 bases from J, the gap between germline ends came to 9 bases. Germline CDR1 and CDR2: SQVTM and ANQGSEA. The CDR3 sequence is CSVEDSWGSYNEQFF. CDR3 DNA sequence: TGCAGCGTTGAAGACTCCTGGGGCTCCTACAATGAGCAGTTCTTC.

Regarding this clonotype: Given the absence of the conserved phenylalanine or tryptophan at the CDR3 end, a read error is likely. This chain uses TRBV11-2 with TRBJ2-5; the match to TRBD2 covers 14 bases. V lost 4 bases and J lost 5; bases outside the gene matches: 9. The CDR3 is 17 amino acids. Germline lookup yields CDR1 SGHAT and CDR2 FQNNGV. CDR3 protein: CASSSSGLAGGRETQYV. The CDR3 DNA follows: TGTGCCAGCAGCTCCTCAGGACTAGCGGGGGGACGGGAGACCCAGTACGTC.

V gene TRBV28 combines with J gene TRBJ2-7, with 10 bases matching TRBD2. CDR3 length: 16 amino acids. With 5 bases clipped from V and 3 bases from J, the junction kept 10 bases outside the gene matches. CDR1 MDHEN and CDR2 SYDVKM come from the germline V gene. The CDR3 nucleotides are TGTGCCAGCAGTCCCCCCGGACTAGCGGAGTTCTACGAGCAGTACTTC. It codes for CASSPPGLAEFYEQYF.

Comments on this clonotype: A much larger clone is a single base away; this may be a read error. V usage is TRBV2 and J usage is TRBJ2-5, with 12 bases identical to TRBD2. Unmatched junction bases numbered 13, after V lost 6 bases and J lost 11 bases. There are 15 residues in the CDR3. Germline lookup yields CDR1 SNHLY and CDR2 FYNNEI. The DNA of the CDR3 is TGTGCCAGCAGGGTCGGACTAGCGGGACGCAATGAGCAGTACTTC. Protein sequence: CASRVGLAGRNEQYF.

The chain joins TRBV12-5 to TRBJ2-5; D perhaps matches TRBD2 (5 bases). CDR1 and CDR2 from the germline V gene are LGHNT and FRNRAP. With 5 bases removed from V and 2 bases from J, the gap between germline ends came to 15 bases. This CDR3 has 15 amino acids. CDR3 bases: TGTGCTAGTGGTATCGGGTTGGGAGATCAAGAGACCCAGTACTTC. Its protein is CASGIGLGDQETQYF.

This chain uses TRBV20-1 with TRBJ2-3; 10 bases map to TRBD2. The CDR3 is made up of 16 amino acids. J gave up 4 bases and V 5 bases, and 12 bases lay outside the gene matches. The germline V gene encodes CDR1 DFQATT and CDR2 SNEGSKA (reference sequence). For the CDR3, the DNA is TGCAGTGCTGCCGGGGCCTCTAGCGGGGGAGCAGATACGCAGTATTTT. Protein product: CSAAGASSGGADTQYF.